This TCR beta chain is drawn from a study of blood T cell repertoires in COVID-19. Study summary: Donors in the United States, Italy and Spain gave samples during acute or convalescent COVID-19. In each case, the material was cDNA or gDNA derived from T cells, B-cell-depleted T cells, or PBMCs.

CDR1 is SGHDT, CDR2 YYEEEE, per germline. V shed 2 bases and J shed 0 bases, with 9 bases lying between them. The CDR3 contains 15 residues. As processed by the authors: The authors estimated nucleated cell counts from reference gene primer amplification. Clones were sequenced by immunoSEQ multiplex PCR, and TCRdb holds only the in-frame ones, with some missing. V and J calls and clone size come straight from that table; D and trimming were deduced from the DNA. The sample consists of 250,000 to 300,000 clones, around 83% of them appearing once. This TCR came from a man at least 80 years old with acute or convalescent COVID-19. This sequence joins TRBV5-6 and TRBJ2-1; D gene unclear. The sequenced material came from peripheral blood. As DNA, the CDR3 is TGTGCCAGCAGCTTCTCCCCCAGCTCCTACAATGAGCAGTTCTTC. Translation: CASSFSPSSYNEQFF.